These 3 T cell receptor beta chains originate from one sample sequenced in a study of blood T cells in healthy people across ages. A sample-barcoded 5' primer and a J-beta primer mix were used in a second PCR of roughly 7 to 11 cycles. MiXCR, applied by TCRdb to the 5' RACE reads, yields one record per CDR3 protein. Among some 1.8 million distinct CDR3 sequences listed, roughly 43% were seen once. The sequenced sample was blood. These receptors were obtained from a human donor in good health.

This clonotype showed up many times. The chain uses TRBV4-2 and TRBJ2-5; 10 bases are a match to TRBD1. CDR1 is LGHNA, CDR2 YNFKEQ, per germline. The CDR3 is made up of 14 amino acids. The trim removed 1 base at V and 4 bases at J, leaving 0 bases unmatched. The CDR3 DNA reads as TGTGCCAGCAGCCAAGGGACAGGGGGAGAGACCCAGTACTTC. As protein: CASSQGTGGETQYF.

This clonotype was seen a few times. The chain joins TRBV20-1 to TRBJ1-2, with D tentatively TRBD1 (5 bases). Trimming took 0 bases from V and 6 from J, leaving 8 bases between them. CDR1 and CDR2 from the germline V gene are DFQATT and SNEGSKA (reference sequence). The CDR3 sequence is 12 residues long. The CDR3 here is CSARDAGHGYTF. The CDR3 region has the DNA TGCAGTGCTAGAGATGCGGGGCATGGCTACACCTTC.

The rearrangement joins TRBV7-9 to TRBJ2-7; 7 positions agree with TRBD2. Trimming removed 4 bases from V and 3 bases from J; junction bases left unmatched: 9. Germline V gene lookup returns CDR1 SEHNR and CDR2 FQNEAQ (reference sequence). CDR3 length: 15 residues. CDR3 DNA sequence: TGTGCCAGCAGCTCCACCGGGACTACGTTCTACGAGCAGTACTTC. It is translated as CASSSTGTTFYEQYF.